The text below deals with one T cell receptor beta chain. The antigen remains undetermined. From germline, CDR1 is SGHTA and CDR2 FQGNSA. CDR3 length: 16 residues. Trimming cost V 5 bases and J 1 base, with 15 bases left between them. This sample was included in a study of cytomegalovirus exposure and HLA in healthy donors. The primer mix had 60 Vbeta and 13 Jbeta primers. Produced via immunoSEQ multiplex PCR; TCRdb's table is partial and in-frame only. The sample holds about 150,000 clones, approximately 83% seen once. Findings and limits, study-wide: Versus the approximately 670-donor mean, an Asian-associated ancestry cluster reportedly showed fewer N-insertions in a later analysis.

The TCR sequence derives from a male donor in good health and CMV-seronegative. V gene TRBV7-2 combines with J gene TRBJ1-5, with D possibly being TRBD1 (6 bases). Sample: PBMCs. The CDR3 region has the DNA TGTGCCAGCAGCCTCCGGGGGGCGGGGAGCAATCAGCCCCAGCATTTT. This translates into CASSLRGAGSNQPQHF.